This TCR beta chain came from a study of cytotoxic CD8 clonotypes in ibrutinib-treated CLL. Study-level results: Treatment saw public clonotypes, which were uncommon, either contract or stay stable. Samples from sustained-remission and progressing patients were taken at different times.

In germline, CDR1 is SGHTA, CDR2 FQGTGA. J gave up 4 bases and V 2 bases, and 13 bases lay outside the gene matches. The CDR3 is 18 amino acids. Concerning this clone: Its antigen remains unknown.

Target depth was 1 in 200,000 to 1 in 1 million T cells, about 10x per clonotype. The assay was immunoSEQ multiplex PCR, and TCRdb's table has in-frame clones only and misses some. The table records approximately 320,000 clones, 67% of them present only once. This TCR was sampled from a human donor with chronic lymphocytic leukemia. Sequenced here: PBMCs, sampled after 36 months of ibrutinib treatment. The chain is built from TRBV7-3 and TRBJ2-5, with 10 bases aligning to TRBD1. Here the CDR3 DNA reads TGTGCCAGCAGCTTATGGGGAATCGACAGGGGGCGAAGAGAGACCCAGTACTTC. Translation gives CASSLWGIDRGRRETQYF. The entire variable domain, with the rest obtained from reference TRBV7-3 and TRBJ2-5, is as follows: GAGVSQTPSNKVTEKGKYVELRCDPISGHTALYWYRQSLGQGPEFLIYFQGTGAADDSGLPNDRFFAVRPEGSVSTLKIQRTERGDSAVYLCASSLWGIDRGRRETQYFGPGTRLLVL.